These T cell receptor beta chains were read from a single sample in a study of blood T cells in healthy people across ages. TCRdb called the 5' RACE reads again in MiXCR, with one record for every CDR3 protein. The data hold more than 650,000 distinct CDR3 sequences, with about 20% observed a single time. Sequencing was carried out using blood. The receptors shown here come from a man in his 70s in good health. Each CDR3 is given with its conserved first and last residue. The order of the fields is J gene, V gene, clone size, D gene, CDR3 protein, CDR3 DNA. The D gene is left open where the match is weak. Rows may omit the clone size; those that give it use once, few, many or a size class.

j_gene: TRBJ1-2
v_gene: TRBV12-3/TRBV12-4
abundance: few
d_gene: TRBD1
CDR3aa: CASSSHYGTGGRYGYTF
CDR3nt: TGTGCCAGCAGTTCCCACTACGGGACAGGGGGTCGCTATGGCTACACCTTC

j_gene: TRBJ2-1
v_gene: TRBV10-3
abundance: many
d_gene: TRBD2
CDR3aa: CAISEGLAGVTTYNEQFF
CDR3nt: TGTGCCATCAGTGAGGGGCTAGCGGGGGTGACCACCTACAATGAGCAGTTCTTC

j_gene: TRBJ1-2
v_gene: TRBV7-2
abundance: -
d_gene: -
CDR3aa: CASSLPVYSNGYTF
CDR3nt: TGTGCCAGCAGCTTACCGGTTTACAGCAATGGCTACACCTTC

j_gene: TRBJ2-3
v_gene: TRBV29-1
abundance: once
d_gene: TRBD1
CDR3aa: CSVEVGTRGLFVSDTQYF
CDR3nt: TGCAGCGTTGAAGTAGGGACCAGGGGGCTTTTTGTATCAGATACGCAGTATTTT

j_gene: TRBJ1-6
v_gene: TRBV5-1
abundance: few
d_gene: -
CDR3aa: CASSLTASSPLHF
CDR3nt: TGCGCCAGCAGCTTGACAGCCAGTTCACCCCTCCACTTT

j_gene: TRBJ2-1
v_gene: TRBV11-2
abundance: few
d_gene: TRBD2
CDR3aa: CASSLSPGLRGEQFF
CDR3nt: TGTGCCAGCAGCTTATCTCCGGGACTAAGGGGTGAGCAGTTCTTC

j_gene: TRBJ2-4
v_gene: TRBV20-1
abundance: many
d_gene: -
CDR3aa: CSARERESLAKNIQYF
CDR3nt: TGCAGTGCTAGGGAAAGGGAAAGCTTAGCCAAAAACATTCAGTACTTC

j_gene: TRBJ2-2
v_gene: TRBV7-6
abundance: -
d_gene: TRBD1
CDR3aa: CASSLGQGVTGELFF
CDR3nt: TGTGCCAGCAGCTTAGGGCAGGGGGTCACCGGGGAGCTGTTTTTT

j_gene: TRBJ1-2
v_gene: TRBV19
abundance: -
d_gene: TRBD1
CDR3aa: CASSIMGQGVGYTF
CDR3nt: TGTGCCAGTAGTATAATGGGACAGGGTGTCGGCTACACCTTC

j_gene: TRBJ2-1
v_gene: TRBV20-1
abundance: -
d_gene: TRBD2
CDR3aa: CSASSGGGHNEQFF
CDR3nt: TGCAGTGCTTCTAGCGGGGGAGGCCACAATGAGCAGTTCTTC

j_gene: TRBJ2-7
v_gene: TRBV10-2
abundance: few
d_gene: TRBD2
CDR3aa: CASSPSGDPLYEQYF
CDR3nt: TGCGCCAGCAGTCCAAGCGGGGACCCACTTTACGAGCAGTACTTC

j_gene: TRBJ2-3
v_gene: TRBV20-1
abundance: -
d_gene: -
CDR3aa: CSVGESTDTQYF
CDR3nt: TGCAGTGTAGGGGAGAGCACAGATACGCAGTATTTT

j_gene: TRBJ2-1
v_gene: TRBV29-1
abundance: -
d_gene: -
CDR3aa: CSAEGNNEQFF
CDR3nt: TGCAGCGCCGAGGGGAACAATGAGCAGTTCTTC

j_gene: TRBJ2-7
v_gene: TRBV10-2
abundance: few
d_gene: -
CDR3aa: CASSDKGSYEQYF
CDR3nt: TGCGCCAGCAGTGACAAGGGTTCCTACGAGCAGTACTTC

j_gene: TRBJ2-1
v_gene: TRBV11-2
abundance: few
d_gene: -
CDR3aa: CASSPRRRVTYNEQFF
CDR3nt: TGTGCCAGCAGCCCCCGGCGCAGGGTGACCTACAATGAGCAGTTCTTC

j_gene: TRBJ2-3
v_gene: TRBV6-1
abundance: few
d_gene: -
CDR3aa: CASNPSLWDGRTDTQYF
CDR3nt: TGTGCCAGCAACCCTTCTCTCTGGGACGGGCGCACAGATACGCAGTATTTT

j_gene: TRBJ2-1
v_gene: TRBV5-1
abundance: -
d_gene: TRBD2
CDR3aa: CASSLGSSGRVGEQFF
CDR3nt: TGCGCCAGCAGCTTGGGTTCTAGCGGGAGGGTGGGTGAGCAGTTCTTC

j_gene: TRBJ2-5
v_gene: TRBV5-4
abundance: many
d_gene: -
CDR3aa: CASSSSSDRETQYF
CDR3nt: TGTGCCAGCAGCTCCTCTAGCGACCGGGAGACCCAGTACTTC

j_gene: TRBJ1-2
v_gene: TRBV12-3/TRBV12-4
abundance: -
d_gene: TRBD1
CDR3aa: CASSRPGTGQAF
CDR3nt: TGTGCCAGCAGTCGTCCCGGGACAGGGCAAGCCTTC

j_gene: TRBJ1-5
v_gene: TRBV18
abundance: many
d_gene: TRBD1
CDR3aa: CASSPQGTASPQHF
CDR3nt: TGTGCCAGCTCACCTCAGGGGACAGCCAGCCCCCAGCATTTT

j_gene: TRBJ2-3
v_gene: TRBV2
abundance: few
d_gene: -
CDR3aa: CASGLSGRTDTQYF
CDR3nt: TGTGCCAGCGGCCTCTCCGGACGCACAGATACGCAGTATTTT

j_gene: TRBJ1-5
v_gene: TRBV7-2
abundance: -
d_gene: -
CDR3aa: CASSLDPRFQPQHF
CDR3nt: TGTGCCAGCAGCTTAGATCCCAGGTTCCAGCCCCAGCATTTT

j_gene: TRBJ2-1
v_gene: TRBV20-1
abundance: -
d_gene: TRBD2
CDR3aa: CSARGLRSGEQKFF
CDR3nt: TGCAGTGCTAGAGGACTACGGAGCGGGGAACAGAAGTTCTTC

j_gene: TRBJ2-1
v_gene: TRBV7-2
abundance: few
d_gene: TRBD2
CDR3aa: CASSLGWGGTSGRRTYNEQFF
CDR3nt: TGTGCCAGCAGCTTAGGCTGGGGTGGGACTAGCGGAAGAAGAACCTACAATGAGCAGTTCTTC

j_gene: TRBJ2-1
v_gene: TRBV5-1
abundance: -
d_gene: -
CDR3aa: CASSLDRTSSYNEQFF
CDR3nt: TGCGCCAGCAGCTTGGACAGGACGAGCTCCTACAATGAGCAGTTCTTC

j_gene: TRBJ2-4
v_gene: TRBV12-3/TRBV12-4
abundance: -
d_gene: TRBD2
CDR3aa: CASRLGTSQNIQYF
CDR3nt: TGTGCCAGCAGACTCGGGACTAGCCAGAACATTCAGTACTTC

j_gene: TRBJ2-2
v_gene: TRBV4-2
abundance: few
d_gene: -
CDR3aa: CASSQPGTTNTGELFF
CDR3nt: TGTGCCAGCAGCCAACCCGGGACCACGAACACCGGGGAGCTGTTTTTT

j_gene: TRBJ2-2
v_gene: TRBV5-5
abundance: -
d_gene: -
CDR3aa: CASSLEPNTGELFF
CDR3nt: TGTGCCAGCAGCTTGGAACCGAACACCGGGGAGCTGTTTTTT

j_gene: TRBJ2-4
v_gene: TRBV28
abundance: many
d_gene: -
CDR3aa: CASSLSGAPKNIQYF
CDR3nt: TGTGCCAGCAGTTTGTCGGGGGCACCCAAAAACATTCAGTACTTC

j_gene: TRBJ1-1
v_gene: TRBV12-3/TRBV12-4
abundance: few
d_gene: -
CDR3aa: CASSLIQTISFF
CDR3nt: TGTGCCAGCAGTTTAATACAGACTATTTCTTTCTTT

j_gene: TRBJ2-7
v_gene: TRBV7-9
abundance: -
d_gene: TRBD1
CDR3aa: CASSQGQGNYEQYF
CDR3nt: TGTGCCAGCAGCCAGGGACAGGGGAATTACGAGCAGTACTTC

j_gene: TRBJ1-4
v_gene: TRBV12-3/TRBV12-4
abundance: few
d_gene: -
CDR3aa: CASSLSPGTPINEKLFF
CDR3nt: TGTGCCAGCAGTTTATCCCCCGGGACACCTATTAATGAAAAACTGTTTTTT

j_gene: TRBJ2-1
v_gene: TRBV5-1
abundance: -
d_gene: -
CDR3aa: CASSQGTPSLTSYNEQFF
CDR3nt: TGCGCCAGCAGCCAGGGGACCCCCTCTTTAACGTCCTACAATGAGCAGTTCTTC

j_gene: TRBJ1-1
v_gene: TRBV6-5
abundance: -
d_gene: -
CDR3aa: CASRDPSVKAFF
CDR3nt: TGTGCCAGCAGGGACCCAAGCGTTAAAGCTTTCTTT

j_gene: TRBJ2-5
v_gene: TRBV10-3
abundance: few
d_gene: -
CDR3aa: CAIRTNQETQYF
CDR3nt: TGTGCCATCAGGACCAACCAAGAGACCCAGTACTTC

j_gene: TRBJ1-4
v_gene: TRBV6-5
abundance: few
d_gene: -
CDR3aa: CASTQDPAEKLFF
CDR3nt: TGTGCCAGCACCCAAGACCCCGCAGAAAAACTGTTTTTT

j_gene: TRBJ2-5
v_gene: TRBV20-1
abundance: once
d_gene: TRBD1
CDR3aa: CSALGQTGETQYF
CDR3nt: TGCAGTGCTCTGGGACAGACGGGAGAGACCCAGTACTTC

j_gene: TRBJ2-7
v_gene: TRBV10-3
abundance: -
d_gene: TRBD1
CDR3aa: CAIKDRASTEQYF
CDR3nt: TGTGCCATCAAGGACAGGGCAAGTACCGAGCAGTACTTC

j_gene: TRBJ1-1
v_gene: TRBV7-2
abundance: few
d_gene: -
CDR3aa: CASSLVISGTEAFF
CDR3nt: TGTGCCAGCAGCTTAGTTATTTCAGGGACTGAAGCTTTCTTT

j_gene: TRBJ1-2
v_gene: TRBV6-1
abundance: -
d_gene: -
CDR3aa: CASRVDTRDGYTF
CDR3nt: TGTGCCAGCAGGGTTGACACAAGAGATGGCTACACCTTC

j_gene: TRBJ2-3
v_gene: TRBV24-1
abundance: -
d_gene: -
CDR3aa: CATSVPATDTQYF
CDR3nt: TGTGCCACCAGTGTTCCAGCCACAGATACGCAGTATTTT